This TCR beta chain was retrieved from a study of blood T cell repertoires in COVID-19. Each participant's cohort was designated according to participant-reported clinical history. Germline loops: CDR1 MDHEN, CDR2 SYDVKM. This CDR3 region has 18 residues. V shed 1 base, J shed 7 bases, and the junction held 16 bases outside the gene matches. Source study methods: Nucleated cell counts were estimated from reference gene primer amplification. Profiling relied on immunoSEQ multiplex PCR, and the TCRdb table lists in-frame clones only, not all of them. The V and J calls and clone size come from that table; D and trimming were worked out from the DNA. The data hold around 330,000 clones, with about 91% observed a single time.

The specimen was PBMCs or T cells enriched from blood (not recorded which). The sequence was obtained from a woman between 18 and 30 years old who had recovered from COVID-19. The chain couples TRBV28 to TRBJ1-5; 7 bases align to TRBD1. For the CDR3, the DNA is TGTGCCAGCAGTTTATATACCGGGGGCGGCAGGGGGTACCAGCCCCAGCATTTT. It translates to CASSLYTGGGRGYQPQHF.